This T cell receptor beta chain was profiled in a study of identical twins. Healthy Caucasians, and only they, were the donors. With regard to this clonotype: What it binds is unknown.

The CDR3 contains 12 residues. Germline V gene lookup returns CDR1 MGHDK and CDR2 SYGVNS. V was trimmed by 7 bases and J by 4 bases, leaving 10 bases between them. TCRdb re-derived calls from the 5' RACE reads in MiXCR, one entry per CDR3 protein. The table shows roughly 630,000 distinct CDR3 sequences, with just over 7% occurring only once. Whole-study findings and limits: Among out-of-frame alpha sequences shared by twins, low generation probability occurred in excess.

These data were also filed under a second study, of yellow fever vaccine responses in identical twins.

The V gene is TRBV25-1, the J gene TRBJ1-2, with D possibly being TRBD1 (5 bases). The sample comprised PBMCs. This TCR derives from a woman aged 18-29 years in good health. CDR3 sequence: CASTRDGYGYTF. Here the CDR3 DNA reads TGTGCCAGCACTCGGGACGGCTATGGCTACACCTTC.